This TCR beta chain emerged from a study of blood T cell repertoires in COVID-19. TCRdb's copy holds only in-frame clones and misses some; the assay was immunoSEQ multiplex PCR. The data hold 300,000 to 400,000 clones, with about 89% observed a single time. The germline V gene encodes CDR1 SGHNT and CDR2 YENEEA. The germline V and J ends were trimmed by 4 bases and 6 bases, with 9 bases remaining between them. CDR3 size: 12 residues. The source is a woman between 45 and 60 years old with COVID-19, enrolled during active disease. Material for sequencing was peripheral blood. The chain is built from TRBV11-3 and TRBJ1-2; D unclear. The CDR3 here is CASSSYADGYTF. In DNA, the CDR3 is TGTGCCAGCAGCTCGTACGCGGATGGCTACACCTTC.